The 30 T cell receptor beta chains presented below share a single source sample, sequenced in a study of CD8+ T cells in alopecia areata. As the sequencing template, cDNA was produced by extracting RNA and reverse transcribing it. TCRdb keeps only in-frame clones here, not all; method: immunoSEQ multiplex PCR. The sample carries some 15,000 clones, 60% recorded once. Lesional scalp punch biopsies and peripheral blood came from alopecia areata patients. The sample consisted of skin. The receptors originated from a human donor with alopecia areata.

A few counts support this clone. The CDR3 reads CASSLDMTSGYEQYF. The CDR3 DNA follows: TGTGCCAGCAGCTTAGATATGACTAGCGGCTACGAGCAGTACTTC. V is TRBV11-3 and J is TRBJ2-7; 9 bases align to TRBD2. The CDR3 runs to 15 residues. V shed 0 bases and J 3 bases; nucleotides not matched to a gene: 3. The germline CDR1 and CDR2 sequences are SGHNT and YENEEA. The full variable domain, completed using reference TRBV11-3 and TRBJ2-7, is EAGVVQSPRYKIIEKKQPVAFWCNPISGHNTLYWYLQNLGQGPELLIRYENEEAVDDSQLPKDRFSAERLKGVDSTLKIQPAELGDSAVYLCASSLDMTSGYEQYFGPGTRLTVT.

The V and J genes are TRBV19 and TRBJ1-2, with D maybe TRBD1 (5 bases). This CDR3 spans 14 amino acids. V lost 8 bases and J 3 bases, leaving 16 bases between the germline ends. Germline V gives CDR1 LNHDA, CDR2 SQIVND (reference sequence). CDR3 sequence reads: CASLLTGADYGYTF. The DNA for the CDR3 is TGTGCCAGTCTTTTAACCGGGGCTGACTATGGCTACACCTTC.

The V call is TRBV6-6, the J call TRBJ2-7, with 8 bases aligning to TRBD2. The CDR3 loop spans 15 amino acids. Germline CDR1 MNHNY, CDR2 SVGAGI (reference sequence). Trimming at V came to 0 bases and at J to 6 bases, leaving 7 bases not matched to a gene. The CDR3: CASSYSAAGEREQYF. The CDR3 nucleotides read TGTGCCAGCAGTTACTCGGCAGCGGGAGAACGCGAGCAGTACTTC.

This chain links TRBV9 with TRBJ1-3, with 8 bases identical to TRBD1. There are 16 residues in the CDR3. The V gene end was trimmed by 4 bases and the J gene end by 9 bases; junction bases not matched to a gene: 15. CDR1 and CDR2 (germline): SGDLS, YYNGEE. CDR3 amino acids: CASSPDSGTGWGTIYF. As DNA, the CDR3 is TGTGCCAGCAGCCCGGATTCCGGGACAGGATGGGGCACCATATATTTT.

V and J are TRBV19 and TRBJ2-2, with D perhaps matching TRBD1 (6 bases). V was pared by 5 bases and J by 2 bases, with 12 bases between. CDR1 and CDR2 from the germline V gene are LNHDA and SQIVND (reference sequence). The CDR3 is 15 amino acids. The CDR3 sequence is CASSGGRVNTGELFF. DNA for the CDR3: TGTGCCAGTAGTGGGGGCAGAGTAAACACCGGGGAGCTGTTTTTT. The full variable domain, with the rest looked up from reference TRBV19 and TRBJ2-2, is DGGITQSPKYLFRKEGQNVTLSCEQNLNHDAMYWYRQDPGQGLRLIYYSQIVNDFQKGDIAEGYSVSREKKESFPLTVTSAQKNPTAFYLCASSGGRVNTGELFFGEGSRLTVL.

This chain links TRBV10-2 with TRBJ1-4; no definite D call. Germline CDR1 WSHSY, CDR2 SAAADI. Trimming took off 5 bases at V and 0 bases at J, with 16 bases between the two ends. The CDR3 is made up of 17 amino acids. Written as DNA, the CDR3 is TGCGCCAGCAGTAATACGGGGAGCGGTGCAACTAATGAAAAACTGTTTTTT. Translation gives CASSNTGSGATNEKLFF.

This clone was seen just once. V usage is TRBV29-1 and J usage is TRBJ1-3, with 8 bases matching TRBD1. V lost 1 base, J lost 6 bases, and 2 bases stayed unmatched. There are 13 residues in the CDR3. Germline-derived CDR1 and CDR2 are SQVTM and ANQGSEA. CDR3 in DNA: TGCAGCGTTGAAGCAGGGGGCCTAAACACCATATATTTT. Translated, it gives CSVEAGGLNTIYF.

V and J are TRBV6-5 and TRBJ1-2, with D perhaps TRBD1 (6 bases). The ends were cut back, 9 bases at V and 4 bases at J, with 15 bases in the middle. CDR1 MNHEY and CDR2 SVGAGI come from the germline V gene. The CDR3 covers 13 residues. CDR3: CASSGAQFYGYTF. Written as DNA, the CDR3 is TGTGCCAGTTCAGGGGCCCAATTCTATGGCTACACCTTC.

This clone has a handful of counts. The chain joins TRBV7-9 to TRBJ1-4; 8 bases line up with TRBD1. This CDR3 contains 15 residues. The J segment lost 7 bases and the V segment lost 5 bases, leaving 9 bases of the junction unmatched. Per the germline V gene, CDR1 is SEHNR and CDR2 is FQNEAQ (reference sequence). The CDR3 region is CASSEDRGAREKLFF. The CDR3 DNA reads TGTGCCAGCAGCGAAGACAGGGGAGCTCGTGAAAAACTGTTTTTT.

The chain has TRBV7-2 and TRBJ2-7; the match to TRBD2 covers 7 bases. Losses at the gene ends were 7 bases for V and 6 bases for J; bases not matched to a gene: 9. CDR1 and CDR2 from the germline V gene are SGHTA and FQGNSA. The CDR3 is 13 residues long. The CDR3 DNA reads TGTGCCAGCACAGGGAGGGGTCCCCTCGAGCAGTACTTC. Protein product: CASTGRGPLEQYF.

By sample share, this clone is medium-sized (0.01 to 0.1%). J is TRBJ2-7 and V is TRBV28, with D tentatively TRBD1 (6 bases). Germline CDR1 MDHEN, CDR2 SYDVKM. CDR3 size: 12 residues. V lost 8 bases, J lost 3 bases, and 11 bases lay in between. The CDR3 DNA reads as TGTGCCAGCCGCCGGACAGTCTACGAGCAGTACTTC. Protein product: CASRRTVYEQYF.

The chain is built from TRBV11-2 and TRBJ2-1, with TRBD2 as a possible D gene (6 bases). Germline CDR1 reads SGHAT; CDR2 reads FQNNGV. Trimming pared 0 bases from V and 5 bases from J, leaving 14 bases between. This CDR3 spans 16 amino acids. In DNA, the CDR3 is TGTGCCAGCAGCTTAGAGTTATCGGGAGCTCACAATGAGCAGTTCTTC. It encodes CASSLELSGAHNEQFF.

This CDR3 is CASSPLGQGSYEQYF. As DNA, the CDR3 is TGTGCCAGCTCACCCCTGGGACAGGGCTCCTACGAGCAGTACTTC. The chain links TRBV18 to TRBJ2-7; 9 bases are shared with TRBD1. CDR1 is KGHSH, CDR2 LQKENI, per germline. This CDR3 spans 15 amino acids. V lost 3 bases to trimming and J lost 0 bases; unmatched junction nucleotides: 3.

DNA of the CDR3: TGTGCCATCAGTGAGTCGATTTTAACAGTTGCCGATGGCTACACCTTC. Its translation: CAISESILTVADGYTF. The chain uses TRBV10-3 and TRBJ1-2; D is ambiguous. Trimming pared 0 bases from V and 6 bases from J, leaving 17 bases between. The CDR3 is made up of 16 amino acids. Per germline, CDR1 ENHRY and CDR2 SYGVKD.

This clone is labeled medium-sized. The V gene is TRBV7-8, the J gene TRBJ2-5, with 7 bases lining up with TRBD1. CDR3 size: 12 residues. The germline gives CDR1 SGHVS, CDR2 FQNEAQ. The ends lost 8 bases at V and 1 base at J; junction bases unmatched: 1. The CDR3 coding sequence is TGTGCCAGCCGGGACAGCCAAGAGACCCAGTACTTC. Translation: CASRDSQETQYF.

This clone appeared a few times. V usage is TRBV2 and J usage is TRBJ2-4; 9 bases map to TRBD1. J was trimmed by 1 base and V by 6 bases; bases with no gene match: 7. CDR3 size: 16 residues. CDR1 is SNHLY, CDR2 FYNNEI, per germline. CDR3 region: CASRETGGTAKNIQYF. CDR3 in DNA: TGTGCCAGCAGGGAGACAGGGGGGACGGCCAAAAACATTCAGTACTTC. Full variable domain (outside the CDR3, taken from reference TRBV2 and TRBJ2-4): EPEVTQTPSHQVTQMGQEVILRCVPISNHLYFYWYRQILGQKVEFLVSFYNNEISEKSEIFDDQFSVERPDGSNFTLKIRSTKLEDSAMYFCASRETGGTAKNIQYFGAGTRLSVL.

This chain connects TRBV6-6 to TRBJ1-2; the D gene is possibly TRBD1 (5 bases). Germline CDR1 is MNHNY and CDR2 is SVGAGI (reference sequence). CDR3 length: 15 residues. Deletions cut 8 bases from V and 4 bases from J, with 20 bases between. CDR3 coding DNA: TGTGCCAGCGGGGTCAGGCCGGGGGACCTCTATGGCTACACCTTC. Translation gives CASGVRPGDLYGYTF.

V is TRBV5-1 and J is TRBJ2-3; 7 positions match TRBD2. V gave up 4 bases and J gave up 5 bases; unmatched junction bases: 1. Germline values: CDR1 SGHRS, CDR2 YFSETQ. This CDR3 is built from 12 residues. The DNA of the CDR3 is TGCGCCAGCAGCGGCGGGAGAGATACGCAGTATTTT. This codes for CASSGGRDTQYF.

Comment on this clone: A read error may account for a junction end that differs from germline. The rearrangement uses TRBV11-2 and TRBJ1-1; D remains ambiguous. The CDR3 contains 16 residues. Germline CDR1 and CDR2: SGHAT and FQNNGV. CDR3 nucleotides: TGTGCCAGCGGCTTAGATGGGCAAATTTGGGGCACTGAAGCTTTCTTT. As protein: CASGLDGQIWGTEAFF.

The rearrangement links TRBV30 to TRBJ1-1; D not certain. The CDR3 runs to 14 residues. Germline V CDR1 and CDR2: GTSNPN, SVGIG (reference sequence). V lost 0 bases, J lost 6 bases, and 14 bases lay in between. The CDR3 sequence: CAWSVVRPGAEAFF. The CDR3 DNA reads as TGTGCCTGGAGTGTGGTTAGGCCGGGCGCTGAAGCTTTCTTT.

This clone has a single count. An end of the junction does not agree with germline; a read error may underlie this. The V call is TRBV6-6, the J call TRBJ1-5, with D tentatively TRBD1 (6 bases). Germline V CDR1 and CDR2: MNHNY, SVGAGI (reference sequence). The CDR3 spans 15 residues. The CDR3 DNA reads TGTGCCAGCAGGTATGGGACACCGAGCAGTCAGCCCCAGCATTTT. Residues: CASRYGTPSSQPQHF.

The genes are TRBV5-4 and TRBJ2-7; TRBD2 is a possible D gene (5 bases). The V gene's germline CDR1 is SGHNT and CDR2 YYREEE (reference sequence). This CDR3 spans 15 amino acids. V lost 3 bases and J 4 bases, leaving 17 bases between the germline ends. As DNA, the CDR3 is TGTGCCAGCAGCTCCGCCTTATCGGGAAGGTACGAGCAGTACTTC. Its translation is CASSSALSGRYEQYF. Based on the CDR3 plus reference TRBV5-4 and TRBJ2-7, the full variable domain is ETGVTQSPTHLIKTRGQQVTLRCSSQSGHNTVSWYQQALGQGPQFIFQYYREEENGRGNFPPRFSGLQFPNYSSELNVNALELDDSALYLCASSSALSGRYEQYFGPGTRLTVT.

The chain is built from TRBV5-6 and TRBJ2-7; D may be TRBD1 (5 bases). The CDR3 has 13 amino acids. V was clipped by 1 base and J by 6 bases, with 11 bases between them. Germline CDR1 and CDR2: SGHDT and YYEEEE. The CDR3 nucleotides read TGTGCCAGCAGCTTGACCAGGGTTCGCGAGCAGTACTTC. Translated: CASSLTRVREQYF.

This chain uses TRBV6-1 with TRBJ2-1; D is uncertain. Trimming took off 0 bases at V and 3 bases at J, with 3 bases between the two ends. CDR1 and CDR2 (germline): MNHNS, SASEGT. The CDR3 sequence is 13 residues long. The CDR3 protein is CASSEAHYNEQFF. CDR3 sequence (DNA): TGTGCCAGCAGTGAAGCGCACTACAATGAGCAGTTCTTC.

This clone has just a few counts. The chain is built from TRBV7-6 and TRBJ2-7; tentative D call: TRBD1 (5 bases). Per germline, CDR1 SGHVS and CDR2 FNYEAQ. The CDR3 is 15 amino acids. V gave up 4 bases and J gave up 7 bases, with 20 bases separating them. CDR3 bases: TGTGCCAGCAGCTCAGGGTCAGGGTGGGGTGGTGAGCAGTACTTC. This translates into CASSSGSGWGGEQYF.

In this sample, this clone turned up a few times. The rearrangement uses TRBV5-6 and TRBJ2-7; maybe TRBD1 (5 bases). This CDR3 has 12 residues. V was cut by 2 bases and J by 6 bases, with 9 bases left in between. Per germline, CDR1 SGHDT and CDR2 YYEEEE. Here the CDR3 DNA reads TGTGCCAGCAGCTTTCTAAGGGGCGAGCAGTACTTC. Protein product: CASSFLRGEQYF.

Written as DNA, the CDR3 is TGTGCCAGCATCCCTTTCGTGGGGAACACTGAAGCTTTCTTT. This encodes CASIPFVGNTEAFF. The chain is built from TRBV28 and TRBJ1-1; D is uncertain. Germline loops: CDR1 MDHEN, CDR2 SYDVKM. The CDR3 length is 14 residues. Between the trimmed V and J ends, which lost 7 bases and 1 base, there was a span of 13 bases.

This chain uses TRBV21-1 with TRBJ1-1. TRBV21-1 is a pseudogene. The length of the CDR3 is 16 residues. CDR3 in DNA: TGTGCCAGCAGCAAAGAGGTGGACAGACTAGGCACTGAAGCTTTCTTT. Its translation: CASSKEVDRLGTEAFF.

This clone was seen only once. CDR3 sequence: CASSVDWNYEQYF. DNA of the CDR3: TGTGCCAGCAGCGTGGACTGGAACTACGAGCAGTACTTC. V usage is TRBV9 and J usage is TRBJ2-7; tentative D call: TRBD2 (5 bases). This CDR3 is built from 13 residues. Trimming took off 2 bases at V and 3 bases at J, with 9 bases between the two ends. The germline V gene has CDR1 SGDLS and CDR2 YYNGEE.

Notes on this clone: The same CDR3 also results from other DNA sequences found in this sample. The rearrangement joins TRBV19 to TRBJ2-7; a weak D match, TRBD2 (6 bases). CDR3 length: 14 amino acids. The germline V gene has CDR1 LNHDA and CDR2 SQIVND (reference sequence). The ends were cut back, 4 bases at V and 2 bases at J, with 12 bases in the middle. The CDR3: CASSTLAGTYEQYF. CDR3 DNA: TGTGCCAGTAGTACCTTGGCGGGGACCTACGAGCAGTACTTC.